The text below deals with one T cell receptor beta chain. The target of this receptor is not known. The cohort was made up of about 670 healthy bone marrow donors. All cohort members were sampled while nominally healthy, although unrecorded immune exposures were likely present. The donor was CMV seronegative and belonged to the group of 352 seronegative cohort members. Every donor gave a peripheral blood sample, and the peripheral blood mononuclear cells from that sample were used for TCR beta sequencing. The Qiagen DNeasy Blood Extraction Kit was used to extract genomic DNA from the blood cell samples. This entry comes from a study of cytomegalovirus exposure and HLA in healthy donors (dated by TCRdb to 2015 to 2018). Study-level background: According to an earlier analysis of 587 of the donors, 200 million or so T cells yielded over 100 million unique TCR beta sequences and about 300 Gb of sequence data. Around 330 gigabases of sequencing data and approximately 91 million unique TCR sequences made up an early release that covered several hundred HLA-typed donors. Of the roughly 410 genotyped donors, 75% to 85% were placed in the genetic ancestry cluster associated with self-reported Caucasian donors. The study aimed to test whether signatures of past pathogen exposure could be identified by cataloging public T cell receptors. Using immunosequencing, the study profiled T cell repertoires from around 680 subjects and related those repertoires to cytomegalovirus serostatus. Along with the roughly 610-subject first cohort, a separate validation cohort of over a hundred different subjects was used. The study combined high-throughput TCR immunosequencing, statistical association of individual TCRs with disease status, and machine learning to predict cytomegalovirus infection status. A later analysis re-examined previously published TCR beta repertoires from over 500 donors and added high-resolution HLA genotyping to investigate patterns of TCR occurrence. Rather than using new phenotypic data, the later analysis identified candidate immune exposures from TCR beta sequences and from how often those sequences occurred across donors. An earlier analysis of around 640 of the donors used high-throughput TCR beta sequencing to judge whether each TCR beta V gene segment behaved as functional or pseudogenic. Alongside the repertoire data, information on donor age, sex, ethnicity and CMV serostatus was compiled. A later genetic analysis took genome-wide SNP genotypes for about three fifths of the 666 donors and used that subset as a discovery cohort. Every repertoire in the discovery cohort had been generated on one and the same sequencing platform. Both class I and class II loci were covered by HLA typing, at four-digit resolution. The number of donors typed differed by locus, with about 629-630 for A, B, C, DRB1 and DQB1, around 500 for DQA1, about 610 for DPA1, and about 450 for DPB1. Five DR-DQ haplotypes were treated as single units for association and clustering because of strong linkage in the cohort. On average, 235,054 unique TCR beta nucleotide sequences were sequenced per donor among 350 to 400 genotyped donors of the cohort, with about 17% of those sequences being non-productive.

CDR1 and CDR2, looked up from the germline V gene, are LGHNA and YSLEER. The CDR3 starts with the cysteine, ends with the phenylalanine, and has 19 residues. The CDR3 DNA has 57 bases and is translated from base 1. Germline trimming amounts to 0 bases on V and 5 bases on J, with 12 as the count of junction bases outside the gene matches. Overall study results and their limits: The classifier was reported to diagnose cytomegalovirus status with high specificity and sensitivity in both the original cohort and the validation cohort. According to a later genetic analysis, donors in an Asian-associated ancestry cluster had fewer N-insertions in productive TCRs than the roughly 660-donor mean. Assigning TCR associations to individual alleles was difficult when HLA alleles, especially DR and DQ, strongly co-occurred. Because some donors lacked HLA typing at each locus, the association tests relied only on the typed subset. A few of the identified cytomegalovirus-associated TCR beta chains were confirmed in vitro to be specific for cytomegalovirus antigens. Sequencing depth was assumed to be roughly uniform across donors in the presence/absence analyses, though that assumption may not hold. A group of highly shared sequence variants was considered likely to be a technical artifact of the sequencing pipeline. Because counts were too low, roughly 16 rarely observed V segments, including chromosome 9 orphons, were left out of the earlier analysis of approximately 500 of the donors. Several of the top co-occurrence clusters appeared to be linked to parvovirus B19, influenza, CMV and Epstein-Barr virus, according to a later analysis. In a later analysis, the rate of TCR association differed among HLA loci, with DRB1 alleles having the most associated TCRs and HLA-C alleles having the fewest. At a false discovery rate of 0.05, a later analysis linked under 20,000 TCR beta sequences to specific HLA alleles. The cohort was sequenced for TCR beta chains only, and without alpha or paired-chain data the features that could be detected were limited. The study listed 170 or so TCR beta chains as associated with cytomegalovirus. In an earlier analysis of fewer than 750 of the donors, most TCR beta V segments were observed in productive rearrangements about 90% or about 30% of the time, broadly matching IMGT annotations. Most TCR sequences were seen in very few donors, while some public TCRs were found in many individuals. The authors suggested that the approach could potentially be extended to other disease states and immunological phenotypes. V-gene and J-gene trimming of TCR beta chains was associated with a missense DCLRE1C variant in a later genetic analysis, and the association was replicated in an independent cohort. CMV serostatus was the only immune exposure information available for the cohort. Correlated functional status among segregating V segments might reflect linkage disequilibrium, but an unknown experimental factor could not be ruled out. Some IMGT-functional V segments, including TRBV6-2 and TRBV6-3, could not be told apart with the 87-base-pair reads, so those segments were excluded. According to a later analysis, most CMV-associated TCR beta chains appeared to be HLA-restricted, and the HLA associations seemed to be driven largely by CMV exposure. A further reported finding was that TCR beta sequences accurately predicted the HLA-A and HLA-B alleles for most subjects in the first cohort. In a later analysis, HLA-associated TCR beta chains showed more clonal expansion and lower generation probabilities than non-associated chains that were equally common.

Receptors were amplified or captured by the immunoSEQ multiplex PCR assay. A mixture of 60 forward primers for TCR Vbeta segments and 13 reverse primers for TCR Jbeta segments was used in the multiplex PCR. The CDR3 region of rearranged TCR beta genes was amplified from genomic DNA by a multiplex PCR assay. The amplified TCR beta libraries were sequenced on the Illumina HiSeq System as 87-base-pair reads. The authors processed their data as follows. In a later analysis, some 80 million unique TCR beta chains were counted across the 650 to 700 repertoires, and roughly 11 million of these chains were shared by at least two donors. Raw reads were error-corrected and collapsed into unique sequences by a nearest-neighbor algorithm in which closely related sequences were merged to remove PCR and sequencing errors. Alignment of CDR3 sequences to IMGT reference sequences was used to assign V, D and J gene segments. For a sequence to be retained, a match of at least six nucleotides to both a V gene segment and a J gene segment was required. Rearrangements were classified as productive when the CDR3 lacked stop codons and remained in frame with V and J, and all other rearrangements were classified as non-productive. Following IMGT convention, CDR3 was defined as the stretch from the second conserved V-encoded cysteine up to the conserved J-encoded phenylalanine. Sequences without an unambiguous match to a single V gene segment were excluded from the earlier analysis of 450 to 650 of the donors. In an earlier analysis of approximately 500 of the donors, a V segment was called functional when productive rearrangements were above 56.7%, and segregating when the standard deviation between donors exceeded 5%. A statistical classification framework was developed to diagnose cytomegalovirus status using the catalog of TCR beta chain sequences. In a later analysis, V and J genes were assigned by comparing TCR nucleotide sequences against IMGT/GENE-DB human TR gene sequences. Using the TCRdist pipeline, a later analysis assigned CDR3 sequences along with most-parsimonious VDJ recombination scenarios. In a later analysis, each TCR beta chain was defined by its CDR3 amino acid sequence together with its V-gene family, and reads lacking a unique V-gene family were excluded. In a later analysis, 450 to 600 highly shared, low-generation-probability nucleotide sequences were removed to address suspected cross-contamination and a sequencing artifact. In a later analysis, a clonal expansion index for each public chain was calculated from normalized within-repertoire ranks of inferred template counts. In a later analysis, generation probabilities were computed with a VDJ recombination model fitted to out-of-frame rearrangements, and the resulting probabilities were checked against IGoR. A later analysis scored TCR-TCR, TCR-HLA and TCR-CMV co-occurrence with hypergeometric tests, applying a repertoire-size bias correction to TCR pairs. False discovery rates were estimated in a later analysis by permuting HLA or CMV assignments 20 times. In a later analysis, co-occurring TCRs were grouped using DBSCAN, with TCRdist sequence similarity added in when clustering inside HLA-allele-positive subsets. Repertoires with fewer than 30,000 or more than 120,000 public chains, plus five repertoires with anomalous nucleotide sharing, were excluded from co-occurrence clustering. Drawn from immuneACCESS, this table holds only the in-frame rearrangements with V and J called that TCRdb kept. Clones are partly lost; checked studies trace under half to an unresolved V gene and leave the rest unexplained. V, J and clone size were drawn from that table, and D and trimming were deduced from the DNA. In this sample's table one finds about 140,000 clones. The top ten hold under 3.5% of the sample.

The sequencing sample was made of PBMCs. This chain is built from TRBV4-3 and TRBJ2-5; 13 bases in the junction line up with TRBD2. This clonotype was sampled from a man between 40 and 49 years old in good health and CMV-seronegative. Read as DNA, the sequence is TGCGCCAGCAGCCAAGAACTAGCGGGGGGGCCCCCAACCAAGGAGACCCAGTACTTC. Its coded protein is CASSQELAGGPPTKETQYF.